This T cell receptor (beta chain) was sequenced in a study of T cell responses to AZD1222 COVID-19 vaccine. Study-level findings and limits: Across the whole spike, CD4 TCRs peaked at regions 160-218 and 743-854. The study identified only a handful of AZD1222 recipients as seropositive at baseline. Females made up more of the donors, who were largely white British, and clonal diversity may have come out too low.

This table comes from immunoSEQ multiplex PCR, and its TCRdb copy is limited to in-frame clones, with some not included. This sample yields around 87,000 clones, of which approximately 91% are seen a single time; 22% belongs to the top ten. As for this clone: Its target is not known.

The sequencing here drew on peripheral blood, taken on day 0 of AZD1222 vaccination. The receptor comes from an adult in good health.

Here the CDR3 DNA reads TGTGCCAGCAGGGGACAGGGTGAAGCTTTCTTT. This codes for CASRGQGEAFF. The chain recombines TRBV6-5 with TRBJ1-1, with 9 nucleotides matching TRBD1. The CDR3 consists of 11 residues. Germline lookup yields CDR1 MNHEY and CDR2 SVGAGI. V shed 6 bases and J 7 bases; nucleotides not matched to a gene: 0.